The TCR beta chain under discussion was sequenced for a study of CD8 T cells in ankylosing spondylitis (dated by TCRdb to about 2017). As for the study more broadly: The study set out to find disease-linked TCR variants by profiling T cell receptor beta repertoires in ankylosing spondylitis patients and healthy donors. Peripheral blood was sampled, and synovial fluid was also collected from ankylosing spondylitis patients. The whole study cohort included about a hundred healthy donors and roughly 24 ankylosing spondylitis patients.

Sequenced using an Illumina HiSeq 2500. TCR beta libraries were prepared by quantitative 5'-RACE with molecular barcodes. On the study's bioinformatics: A new computational method based on a probabilistic model of VDJ rearrangement was used to identify disease-linked TCR variants. The public reads were run again by TCRdb, first through fastp at Q25 and then through MiXCR, and only productive beta chains were kept. Rows with a matching CDR3 protein are joined into one entry that keeps the most common DNA and genes. The V and J calls and clone size are TCRdb's, not the authors'. A total of roughly 470,000 distinct CDR3 sequences appear in this sample, 25% to 30% of them only once. About 0.9% of the sample is held by the ten biggest clonotypes. Study-wide findings and limitations: The disease-linked clones were reported to be significantly enriched in matched synovial fluid samples from ankylosing spondylitis patients. Some motif variants were previously reported in synovial fluid and blood of reactive arthritis patients, suggesting common disease-initiation mechanisms. Blood from ankylosing spondylitis patients appeared to be characterized by a TCR beta motif composed of about eight highly homologous amino acid variants. A CD8+ phenotype was shown by the disease-linked clones, which were found at relatively low frequencies in peripheral blood.

This clonotype has a handful of counts. Its specific antigen is unknown. No base-level quality is on record; no much larger clone is a single base apart. The CDR3, cysteine through phenylalanine, is 14 amino acids long. The CDR3 DNA has 42 bases and is translated from base 1. The germline ends are 12 bases apart after V is trimmed by 2 bases and J by 7 bases. In this chain, TRBV12-3 or TRBV12-4 is recombined with TRBJ1-5, with no confidently assigned D gene. The TCR sequence derives from a male donor with ankylosing spondylitis. The sequenced sample was blood, either unsorted or a sorted T cell fraction (not recorded which). The sequenced DNA: TGTGCCAGCAGTTTAAACTCTGGTACCCAGCCCCAGCATTTT. It is translated as CASSLNSGTQPQHF.